These 11 T cell receptor beta chains were all obtained from the same sample, sequenced in a study of metastatic and nonmetastatic thyroid tumors. TCRdb reassembled clones from the PCR reads with MiXCR. Among about 37,000 clones listed, about 26% were seen once. No treatment of any kind had been given to any patient before thyroid surgery. Sequenced input: blood. The source is a male donor with papillary thyroid cancer or a benign thyroid nodule (not recorded which). Some clones in this sample may be carry-over from other donors' samples.

This clone was counted at least ten times. This chain uses TRBV5-6 with TRBJ2-7, with D maybe TRBD1 (5 bases). V was clipped by 0 bases and J by 3 bases, with 16 bases between them. The germline gives CDR1 SGHDT, CDR2 YYEEEE. CDR3 size: 16 residues. For the CDR3, the DNA is TGTGCCAGCAGCTTGGTTGGGGCTGCAAGCGACTACGAGCAGTACTTC. Translation gives CASSLVGAASDYEQYF.

This clone was counted between two and nine times. The CDR3 loop reads CASSYEGRDWTKETQYF. For the CDR3, the DNA is TGTGCCAGCAGTTACGAAGGGAGGGACTGGACCAAAGAGACCCAGTACTTC. The V gene is TRBV6-2 or TRBV6-3, the J gene TRBJ2-5, with 7 positions matching TRBD2. CDR1 and CDR2 (germline): MNHEY, SVGEGT. After removal of 2 bases from V and 3 bases from J, the junction contained 12 bases not matched to a gene. This CDR3 contains 17 residues.

In its sample, this clone was seen many times. J is TRBJ2-5 and V is TRBV7-9; no firm D call. Per the germline V gene, CDR1 is SEHNR and CDR2 is FQNEAQ (reference sequence). Trimming cost V 1 base and J 2 bases, with 8 bases left between them. CDR3 length: 14 amino acids. CDR3 sequence reads: CASSLVDMQETQYF. CDR3 sequence (DNA): TGTGCCAGCAGCTTAGTTGACATGCAAGAGACCCAGTACTTC.

This clone was seen ten or more times. The DNA for the CDR3 is TGTGCCAGCACCAGAGCCTTTAGCGGGAGGCCCACAGATACGCAGTATTTT. Translated, it gives CASTRAFSGRPTDTQYF. The chain couples TRBV6-5 to TRBJ2-3; TRBD2 matches 10 bases. The CDR3 runs 17 residues. The V gene's germline CDR1 is MNHEY and CDR2 SVGAGI. The V and J ends lost 7 bases and 2 bases, in that order; junction bases with no gene match: 12.

This clone came up many times. The V gene is TRBV9, the J gene TRBJ2-6; D ambiguous. Looked up from germline, CDR1 is SGDLS and CDR2 is YYNGEE. The CDR3 consists of 19 residues. Trimming stripped 0 bases from V and 0 bases from J, with 16 bases between. The chain's CDR3 is CASSVEHLRMGSGANVLTF. Written as DNA, the CDR3 is TGTGCCAGCAGCGTAGAGCACCTCAGGATGGGCTCTGGGGCCAACGTCCTGACTTTC.

This clone occurred many times. V is TRBV28 and J is TRBJ2-1; D is uncertain. V dropped 5 bases and J dropped 8 bases, with 13 bases sitting between them. Germline V gives CDR1 MDHEN, CDR2 SYDVKM. The CDR3 sequence is 13 residues long. The CDR3 coding sequence is TGTGCCAGCAGTGCCTATCGGGTTGATGAGCAGTTCTTC. This encodes CASSAYRVDEQFF.

This clone was detected a few times. The rearrangement joins TRBV19 to TRBJ1-2; D uncertain. The CDR3 length is 15 residues. Germline loops: CDR1 LNHDA, CDR2 SQIVND (reference sequence). V was shortened by 5 bases and J by 8 bases, with 21 bases between the two germline ends. The CDR3 sequence is CASSLIPTGRGGYTF. The CDR3 DNA reads as TGTGCCAGTAGTCTTATTCCCACTGGCCGTGGGGGCTACACCTTC.

The chain has TRBV13 and TRBJ2-7; 7 bases line up with TRBD1. Trimming cost V 5 bases and J 2 bases; bases outside gene matches: 6. The germline gives CDR1 PRHDT, CDR2 FYEKMQ (reference sequence). The CDR3 contains 14 residues. CDR3 bases: TGTGCCAGCAGCCTGAGACAGGGAGCCTACGAGCAGTACTTC. Amino acids: CASSLRQGAYEQYF. Combining the CDR3 with reference TRBV13 and TRBJ2-7 gives the whole variable domain AAGVIQSPRHLIKEKRETATLKCYPIPRHDTVYWYQQGPGQDPQFLISFYEKMQSDKGSIPDRFSAQQFSDYHSELNMSSLELGDSALYFCASSLRQGAYEQYFGPGTRLTVT.

This clone has more than one count but fewer than ten. The rearrangement joins TRBV6-1 to TRBJ2-7; 9 nucleotides agree with TRBD2. The ends lost 1 base at V and 2 bases at J; junction bases unmatched: 3. The CDR3 is 15 amino acids. Germline CDR1 and CDR2: MNHNS and SASEGT. CDR3 loop: CASSEEGGGAYEQYF. The CDR3 nucleotides read TGTGCCAGCAGTGAAGAAGGCGGGGGGGCCTACGAGCAGTACTTC.

In regard to this clone: A much larger clone lies a single base off, so this may be a read error. The chain links TRBV2 to TRBJ1-4; D uncertain. The germline V gene encodes CDR1 SNHLY and CDR2 FYNNEI. The length of the CDR3 is 13 residues. The CDR3 DNA reads TGTGCCAGCAGTACGACAACTAATGAAGAACTGTTTTTT. Translated, it gives CASSTTTNEELFF.

This clone appeared many times. This chain uses TRBV2 with TRBJ1-5, with TRBD1 as a possible D gene (5 bases). Germline assignment: CDR1 SNHLY and CDR2 FYNNEI. The CDR3 totals 16 residues. With 0 bases removed from V and 4 bases from J, the gap between germline ends came to 13 bases. The CDR3 region has the DNA TGTGCCAGCAGTGAAGCAGGGGCCCTTCTGAATCAGCCCCAGCATTTT. This translates into CASSEAGALLNQPQHF.